The text below deals with one T cell receptor beta chain. Its target is not known. TCRdb's table, derived via immunoSEQ multiplex PCR, lists solely in-frame clones and lacks some. The table includes more than 70,000 clones, around 90% detected once. This sample was taken from a study of OX40 agonist ivuxolimab in advanced cancers. At the level of the study: All patients had ivuxolimab intravenously every 2 weeks at 0.01 to 10 mg/kg.

Regarding the study as a whole: At 0.1 to 3.0 mg/kg and by week 6, clonal expansion occurred in CD4+ and CD8+ blood T cells.

CDR3 length equals 13 residues. V dropped 6 bases and J dropped 4 bases, with 12 bases sitting between them. Germline-derived CDR1 and CDR2 are SNHLY and FYNNEI. Sequencing was performed on CD4+ or CD8+ T cells sorted from blood, taken in a trial of the OX40 agonist ivuxolimab. The chain combines TRBV2 with TRBJ1-2, with D possibly TRBD1 on 5 matching bases. This sequence originates from an adult with an advanced solid tumor such as melanoma, head and neck, liver or kidney cancer. CDR3: CASRSRVGYGYTF. The CDR3 DNA reads TGTGCCAGCAGATCCAGGGTCGGCTATGGCTACACCTTC.